Listed here are 27 T cell receptor beta chains from one sample, sequenced in a study of technical replicates of blood from several donors. Data came from immunoSEQ multiplex PCR; TCRdb stores just in-frame clones and leaves some out. The top ten clones hold around a tenth of a sample with about 14,000 clones, approximately 80% of them seen once. Sequencing was done on a sample of PBMCs. These receptors were taken from a human donor in good health.

V usage is TRBV19 and J usage is TRBJ2-7; 13 nucleotides align to TRBD2. Germline loops: CDR1 LNHDA, CDR2 SQIVND (reference sequence). The CDR3 is made up of 14 amino acids. Trimming cost V 6 bases and J 2 bases; bases outside gene matches: 1. The CDR3, as DNA: TGTGCCAGTAGCGGGACTAGCGGGACCTACGAGCAGTACTTC. Residues: CASSGTSGTYEQYF.

This clone was picked up a small number of times. The CDR3 loop is CASSIQERNQPQHF. In DNA, the CDR3 is TGTGCCAGCAGCATACAGGAGAGGAATCAGCCCCAGCATTTT. The chain joins TRBV7-8 to TRBJ1-5; D is perhaps TRBD1 (5 bases). Trimming left V 5 bases short and J 4 bases short, with 12 bases between. The CDR3 runs to 14 residues. Germline V CDR1 and CDR2: SGHVS, FQNEAQ.

The chain couples TRBV18 to TRBJ2-1; 9 positions match TRBD2. Trimming took 6 bases from V and 8 from J; bases not matched to a gene: 11. Germline values: CDR1 KGHSH, CDR2 LQKENI. The CDR3 is made up of 15 amino acids. CDR3 coding DNA: TGTGCCAGCTCCCGAGGTAGCGGGAGTCAAGATGAGCAGTTCTTC. Amino acid sequence: CASSRGSGSQDEQFF.

The rearrangement joins TRBV30 to TRBJ2-7; D is unclear. This CDR3 is built from 12 residues. Trimming cost V 0 bases and J 8 bases, with 11 bases left between them. The germline gives CDR1 GTSNPN, CDR2 SVGIG (reference sequence). CDR3 in amino acids: CAWSVTVSKQYF. The DNA for the CDR3 is TGTGCCTGGAGTGTAACGGTCTCGAAGCAGTACTTC.

The rearrangement joins TRBV11-3 to TRBJ2-2, with a tentative D call TRBD1 (5 bases). Germline V gene data show CDR1 as SGHNT and CDR2 as YENEEA. Trimming cost V 5 bases and J 0 bases, with 16 bases left between them. This CDR3 contains 17 residues. The CDR3 loop is CASSPSDSQSNTGELFF. The DNA of the CDR3 is TGTGCCAGCAGCCCCTCAGACAGCCAGTCGAACACCGGGGAGCTGTTTTTT.

This clone has a handful of counts. The CDR3 here is CASSTPRDWTEAFF. DNA for the CDR3: TGTGCCAGCAGCACGCCCAGGGATTGGACTGAAGCTTTCTTT. The chain recombines TRBV7-2 with TRBJ1-1; a weak D match, TRBD1 (5 bases). From germline, CDR1 is SGHTA and CDR2 FQGNSA. The CDR3 spans 14 residues. V lost 5 bases to trimming and J lost 5 bases, with 15 bases between them. Full variable domain (remainder filled in from reference TRBV7-2 and TRBJ1-1): GAGVSQSPSNKVTEKGKDVELRCDPISGHTALYWYRQSLGQGLEFLIYFQGNSAPDKSGLPSDRFSAERTGGSVSTLTIQRTQQEDSAVYLCASSTPRDWTEAFFGQGTRLTVV.

The chain combines TRBV2 with TRBJ2-7, with a tentative D call TRBD1 (6 bases). CDR1 SNHLY and CDR2 FYNNEI come from the germline V gene. V was trimmed by 7 bases and J by 7 bases, leaving 14 bases between them. The CDR3 consists of 12 residues. DNA for the CDR3: TGTGCCAGCACCGGAGGACAGACGGAGCAGTACTTC. Translation: CASTGGQTEQYF.

The gene calls are TRBV5-1 and TRBJ2-7; 10 bases match TRBD1. Germline assignment: CDR1 SGHRS and CDR2 YFSETQ. The CDR3 totals 15 residues. V lost 0 bases to trimming and J lost 6 bases; unmatched junction nucleotides: 6. As DNA, the CDR3 is TGCGCCAGCAGCTTGGCCCCGACAGGGGGCGGCGAGCAGTACTTC. It yields the protein CASSLAPTGGGEQYF. Full variable domain (outside the CDR3, taken from reference TRBV5-1 and TRBJ2-7): KAGVTQTPRYLIKTRGQQVTLSCSPISGHRSVSWYQQTPGQGLQFLFEYFSETQRNKGNFPGRFSGRQFSNSRSEMNVSTLELGDSALYLCASSLAPTGGGEQYFGPGTRLTVT.

V and J are TRBV9 and TRBJ2-3, with D unresolved. V dropped 2 bases and J dropped 1 base, with 5 bases sitting between them. CDR1 and CDR2 from the germline V gene are SGDLS and YYNGEE. The CDR3 contains 13 residues. This chain's CDR3 is CASSVFGTDTQYF. The CDR3, as DNA: TGTGCCAGCAGCGTGTTCGGCACAGATACGCAGTATTTT.

The chain couples TRBV27 to TRBJ2-2; 7 nucleotides match TRBD2. The germline V gene encodes CDR1 MNHEY and CDR2 SMNVEV (reference sequence). The CDR3 length is 18 residues. V gave up 5 bases and J gave up 0 bases; unmatched junction bases: 12. The CDR3 reads CASSTPFSGLANTGELFF. DNA of the CDR3: TGTGCCAGCAGTACCCCCTTTAGCGGGTTGGCGAACACCGGGGAGCTGTTTTTT.

V is TRBV5-4 and J is TRBJ2-2; 9 bases align to TRBD2. CDR3 length: 15 residues. Germline CDR1 reads SGHNT; CDR2 reads YYREEE (reference sequence). After removal of 2 bases from V and 6 bases from J, the junction contained 5 bases not matched to a gene. The CDR3: CASSFASGTSGELFF. The CDR3 nucleotides are TGTGCCAGCAGCTTCGCTAGCGGGACATCCGGGGAGCTGTTTTTT.

The J gene is TRBJ1-1, the V gene TRBV7-8; 8 bases line up with TRBD1. Germline-derived CDR1 and CDR2 are SGHVS and FQNEAQ. The CDR3 spans 13 residues. V lost 2 bases to trimming and J lost 5 bases; unmatched junction nucleotides: 1. CDR3 DNA sequence: TGTGCCAGCAGCTTAACAGGGGGGACTGAAGCTTTCTTT. Amino acid sequence: CASSLTGGTEAFF.

There are a few counts of this clone. V and J are TRBV29-1 and TRBJ1-1; D unclear. The CDR3 length is 12 residues. Germline V gene lookup returns CDR1 SQVTM and CDR2 ANQGSEA. Trimming took 7 bases from V and 0 from J, leaving 9 bases between them. In nucleotides, the CDR3 is TGCAGCGCCCGCGGATTGAACACTGAAGCTTTCTTT. It encodes CSARGLNTEAFF.

The chain is built from TRBV29-1 and TRBJ1-1; D unclear. Deletions cut 7 bases from V and 1 base from J, with 13 bases between. Germline V gene sequence: CDR1 SQVTM, CDR2 ANQGSEA. The CDR3 is 13 amino acids. The chain's CDR3 is CSASPRGNTEAFF. CDR3 in DNA: TGCAGCGCATCCCCCCGGGGGAACACTGAAGCTTTCTTT. The complete variable domain, with remaining parts taken from reference TRBV29-1 and TRBJ1-1, reads SAVISQKPSRDICQRGTSLTIQCQVDSQVTMMFWYRQQPGQSLTLIATANQGSEATYESGFVIDKFPISRPNLTFSTLTVSNMSPEDSSIYLCSASPRGNTEAFFGQGTRLTVV.

The rearrangement joins TRBV7-2 to TRBJ2-7, with a tentative D call TRBD2 (5 bases). There are 16 residues in the CDR3. V was cut by 8 bases and J by 2 bases, with 22 bases left in between. CDR1 SGHTA and CDR2 FQGNSA come from the germline V gene. The CDR3 is CASGGAGGSAAYEQYF. The CDR3 DNA follows: TGTGCCAGCGGTGGAGCCGGAGGTAGCGCCGCCTACGAGCAGTACTTC.

The V gene is TRBV6-1, the J gene TRBJ1-1; 10 bases align to TRBD1. Germline V CDR1 and CDR2: MNHNS, SASEGT. This CDR3 has 13 amino acids. With 6 bases clipped from V and 6 bases from J, the junction kept 4 bases outside the gene matches. CDR3 sequence reads: CASRGTGVAEAFF. As DNA, the CDR3 is TGTGCCAGCAGAGGGACAGGGGTGGCTGAAGCTTTCTTT.

The chain employs TRBV6-6 and TRBJ1-2, with D perhaps matching TRBD1 (6 bases). The V and J ends lost 2 bases and 6 bases respectively, with 10 bases between them. Germline CDR1 is MNHNY and CDR2 is SVGAGI (reference sequence). The CDR3 length is 13 residues. This chain's CDR3 is CASSYGRQDGYTF. CDR3 bases: TGTGCCAGCAGTTACGGTCGACAGGATGGCTACACCTTC.

The chain is built from TRBV5-6 and TRBJ2-2; 7 nucleotides align to TRBD2. This CDR3 contains 15 residues. Per germline, CDR1 SGHDT and CDR2 YYEEEE. The ends lost 3 bases at V and 1 base at J; junction bases unmatched: 3. The CDR3 nucleotides read TGTGCCAGCAGCTGGGGACTACTGAACACCGGGGAGCTGTTTTTT. Translating it yields CASSWGLLNTGELFF.

V gene TRBV5-1 combines with J gene TRBJ2-5, with D perhaps TRBD1 (5 bases). V was pared by 0 bases and J by 5 bases, with 11 bases between. CDR1 SGHRS and CDR2 YFSETQ come from the germline V gene. The CDR3 contains 14 residues. The CDR3 region has the DNA TGCGCCAGCAGCTTGGATCAGGGCGGTGAGACCCAGTACTTC. Amino acid sequence: CASSLDQGGETQYF.

The rearrangement joins TRBV5-1 to TRBJ2-3; the D is unclear. V was pared by 4 bases and J by 0 bases, with 6 bases between. The length of the CDR3 is 13 residues. Germline CDR1 and CDR2: SGHRS and YFSETQ. For the CDR3, the DNA is TGCGCCAGCAGCACTCTTAGCACAGATACGCAGTATTTT. It is translated as CASSTLSTDTQYF.

J is TRBJ2-7 and V is TRBV7-9; 7 bases are shared with TRBD2. V shed 4 bases, J shed 5 bases, and the junction held 17 bases outside the gene matches. CDR3 length equals 17 residues. From germline, CDR1 is SEHNR and CDR2 FQNEAQ (reference sequence). The CDR3 protein is CASSSQQWLGGHDEQYF. The CDR3 nucleotides read TGTGCCAGCAGCTCCCAGCAATGGTTGGGAGGGCATGACGAGCAGTACTTC. The entire variable domain, with the rest obtained from reference TRBV7-9 and TRBJ2-7, is as follows: DTGVSQNPRHKITKRGQNVTFRCDPISEHNRLYWYRQTLGQGPEFLTYFQNEAQLEKSRLLSDRFSAERPKGSFSTLEIQRTEQGDSAMYLCASSSQQWLGGHDEQYFGPGTRLTVT.

The chain uses TRBV5-4 and TRBJ2-3, with D possibly matching TRBD2 (6 bases). V lost 2 bases and J 6 bases, leaving 19 bases between the germline ends. Looked up from germline, CDR1 is SGHNT and CDR2 is YYREEE (reference sequence). This CDR3 comprises 16 residues. CDR3 loop: CASSFGLPQIGDTQYF. In DNA form, the CDR3 reads TGTGCCAGCAGCTTCGGACTACCCCAGATTGGGGATACGCAGTATTTT.

This sequence joins TRBV5-4 and TRBJ2-5; D may be TRBD2 (6 bases). The CDR3 extends over 16 amino acids. The ends were cut back, 4 bases at V and 3 bases at J, with 19 bases in the middle. CDR1 and CDR2 (germline): SGHNT, YYREEE (reference sequence). As DNA, the CDR3 is TGTGCCAGCAGCCCGGGGGTTTATGGGGGAGAAGAGACCCAGTACTTC. This translates into CASSPGVYGGEETQYF.

Concerning this clone: The identical CDR3 is also encoded by other nucleotide sequences in the sample. The rearrangement joins TRBV5-6 to TRBJ2-3; 7 bases align to TRBD2. The CDR3 contains 16 residues. From germline, CDR1 is SGHDT and CDR2 YYEEEE. V gave up 4 bases and J gave up 1 base; unmatched junction bases: 9. The CDR3 sequence is CASSPGASGRTDTQYF. The CDR3 coding sequence is TGTGCCAGCAGCCCCGGCGCTAGCGGACGCACAGATACGCAGTATTTT.

The CDR3 DNA sequence: TGTGCCAGCTCACCAGCGGGAGGGCCCAGGGAGCAGTACTTC. Its translation: CASSPAGGPREQYF. The chain uses TRBV18 and TRBJ2-7; 9 bases are a match to TRBD2. The ends lost 2 bases at V and 7 bases at J; junction bases unmatched: 6. Germline V lookup: CDR1 KGHSH, CDR2 LQKENI. There are 14 residues in the CDR3. The variable domain in full, completed from reference TRBV18 and TRBJ2-7, reads NAGVMQNPRHLVRRRGQEARLRCSPMKGHSHVYWYRQLPEEGLKFMVYLQKENIIDESGMPKERFSAEFPKEGPSILRIQQVVRGDSAAYFCASSPAGGPREQYFGPGTRLTVT.

The chain employs TRBV30 and TRBJ2-1, with 14 nucleotides matching TRBD2. V gave up 4 bases and J gave up 8 bases; unmatched junction bases: 4. This CDR3 comprises 14 residues. The germline CDR1 and CDR2 sequences are GTSNPN and SVGIG (reference sequence). CDR3 DNA: TGTGCCTGGACAAAGACTAGCGGGAGGGATGAGCAGTTCTTC. Translation gives CAWTKTSGRDEQFF. Together with reference TRBV30 and TRBJ2-1, the CDR3 gives the full variable domain: SQTIHQWPATLVQPVGSPLSLECTVEGTSNPNLYWYRQAAGRGLQLLFYSVGIGQISSEVPQNLSASRPQDRQFILSSKKLLLSDSGFYLCAWTKTSGRDEQFFGPGTRLTVL.

The chain combines TRBV5-1 with TRBJ2-6; tentatively, D is TRBD2 (5 bases). The CDR3 covers 16 residues. Germline assignment: CDR1 SGHRS and CDR2 YFSETQ. V shed 1 base and J shed 0 bases, with 8 bases lying between them. Written as DNA, the CDR3 is TGCGCCAGCAGCTTGCCGGGATCCTCTGGGGCCAACGTCCTGACTTTC. Its protein is CASSLPGSSGANVLTF.